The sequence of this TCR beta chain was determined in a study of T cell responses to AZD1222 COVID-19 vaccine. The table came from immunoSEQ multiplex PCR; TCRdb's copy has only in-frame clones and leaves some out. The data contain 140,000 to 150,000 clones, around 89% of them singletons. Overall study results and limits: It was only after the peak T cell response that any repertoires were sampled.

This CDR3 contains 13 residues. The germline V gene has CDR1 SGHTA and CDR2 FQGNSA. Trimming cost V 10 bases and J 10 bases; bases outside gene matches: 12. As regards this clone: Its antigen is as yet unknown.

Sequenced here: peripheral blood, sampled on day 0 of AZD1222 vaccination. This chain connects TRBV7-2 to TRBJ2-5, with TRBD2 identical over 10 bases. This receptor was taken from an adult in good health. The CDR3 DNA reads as TGTGCCACCACAACGGGACTAGCGTACGGCCAGTACTTC. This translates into CATTTGLAYGQYF.